The clone carrying this TCR beta chain was observed a handful of times. Its antigen remains unknown. Germline V lookup: CDR1 SGHKS, CDR2 YYEKEE (reference sequence). The CDR3 extends over 16 amino acids. Then a second PCR, running about 6 to 12 cycles, was carried out with a sample-barcoded 5' primer and a J-beta primer mix. A template-switch adaptor with 12 random nucleotides tagged each cDNA molecule. In TCRdb, the 5' RACE reads were re-called with MiXCR into one record per CDR3 protein. Here the sample spans a few hundred thousand distinct CDR3 sequences, around 29% being singletons. This record belongs to a study of blood T cells in healthy people across ages. Regarding the study as a whole: Lack of knowledge of donor CMV status possibly confounded expanded clonotype changes. Across the age range, TCR beta diversity per million T cells fell in a roughly linear way.

Total RNA was extracted at no less than 5.5 micrograms per sample. The J gene is TRBJ2-5, the V gene TRBV5-5, with 10 bases lining up with TRBD2. The J call may be in error: the DNA end matches TRBJ2-1 better. This receptor was obtained from a woman aged 70-85 years in good health. Specimen: blood. This chain's CDR3 is CASSWLAGVLRNEQFF. The CDR3 DNA is TGTGCCAGCAGCTGGCTAGCGGGAGTCCTGCGGAATGAGCAGTTCTTC.